The following is a T cell receptor beta chain sequence with its context. This entry belongs to a study of T cell changes during pregnancy in multiple sclerosis. Data came from immunoSEQ multiplex PCR; TCRdb stores just in-frame clones and leaves some out. The sample gives about 130,000 clones, 90% to 96% of which show up once; more than 0.4% is in the top ten. V lost 4 bases to trimming and J lost 5 bases; unmatched junction nucleotides: 13. CDR1 SGHRS and CDR2 YFSETQ come from the germline V gene. The CDR3 extends over 16 amino acids. The rearrangement joins TRBV5-1 to TRBJ2-3; 7 nucleotides align to TRBD2. The sequencing used peripheral blood, collected after pregnancy. This TCR derives from a female donor with multiple sclerosis, enrolled in a pregnancy study. DNA of the CDR3: TGCGCCAGCAGCCCGGAGGAGGGAGGGTCAGGAGATACGCAGTATTTT. Translated: CASSPEEGGSGDTQYF.